This T cell receptor beta chain was sequenced for a study of T-cell reconstitution after alpha-beta-depleted transplantation in children. This sample's TCRbeta library carried unique molecular identifier barcodes. A single record per CDR3 protein comes from TCRdb applying MiXCR to the PCR reads. The data hold a few hundred thousand distinct CDR3 sequences, with about 9.4% observed a single time. Germline loops: CDR1 DFQATT, CDR2 SNEGSKA (reference sequence). The CDR3 covers 14 residues. V shed 3 bases, J shed 1 base, and the junction held 5 bases outside the gene matches. This TCR came from a boy in the first two years of life with acute myeloid leukemia, due to receive a stem cell transplant. Specimen: PBMCs, collected before TCRalphabeta/CD19-depleted stem cell transplant. The chain employs TRBV20-1 and TRBJ1-2; 7 bases are shared with TRBD1. CDR3 region: CSARPTGFNYGYTF. For the CDR3, the DNA is TGCAGTGCTAGGCCGACAGGGTTTAACTATGGCTACACCTTC.